Below are 14 T cell receptor beta chains sequenced from a single sample in a study of T cells after yellow fever vaccination. MiXCR was run by TCRdb on the 5' RACE reads, yielding one entry per CDR3 protein. The sample carries 400,000 to 450,000 distinct CDR3 sequences, roughly a sixth recorded once. Here the sequenced sample was PBMCs, taken before the yellow fever booster vaccination. The source is a man between 18 and 29 years old who received the YFV17D yellow fever vaccine.

This chain connects TRBV5-1 to TRBJ2-5, with 13 nucleotides matching TRBD2. With 4 bases clipped from V and 3 bases from J, the junction kept 6 bases outside the gene matches. Germline V gene lookup returns CDR1 SGHRS and CDR2 YFSETQ. The CDR3 contains 16 residues. The CDR3 sequence: CASSLTGTSGKETQYF. Written as DNA, the CDR3 is TGCGCCAGCAGCCTAACCGGGACTAGCGGGAAAGAGACCCAGTACTTC.

The chain is built from TRBV30 and TRBJ2-1; TRBD1 might be the D (7 bases). Trimming left V 4 bases short and J 4 bases short, with 17 bases between. CDR1 GTSNPN and CDR2 SVGIG come from the germline V gene (reference sequence). The CDR3 covers 15 residues. The DNA of the CDR3 is TGTGCCTGGACCCAGGGGCAGGGGGGATACAATGAGCAGTTCTTC. This gives the protein CAWTQGQGGYNEQFF.

This clonotype was found a few times. The V gene is TRBV15, the J gene TRBJ2-1; 8 nucleotides agree with TRBD2. Per the germline V gene, CDR1 is LNHNV and CDR2 is YYDKDF (reference sequence). Trimming at V came to 0 bases and at J to 10 bases, leaving 11 bases not matched to a gene. The CDR3 is 16 residues long. CDR3 protein: CATSRDEAGGQDEQFF. The CDR3 bases are TGTGCCACCAGCAGAGATGAGGCGGGGGGCCAAGACGAGCAGTTCTTC. Supplemented by reference TRBV15 and TRBJ2-1, the full variable domain reads DAMVIQNPRYQVTQFGKPVTLSCSQTLNHNVMYWYQQKSSQAPKLLFHYYDKDFNNEADTPDNFQSRRPNTSFCFLDIRSPGLGDTAMYLCATSRDEAGGQDEQFFGPGTRLTVL.

The genes are TRBV4-3 and TRBJ2-3; unclear D gene. V was shortened by 0 bases and J by 1 base, with 14 bases between the two germline ends. The CDR3 totals 17 residues. Germline V lookup: CDR1 LGHNA, CDR2 YSLEER. The CDR3 DNA reads as TGCGCCAGCAGCCAAGAAGGCACCAACACAGGCACAGATACGCAGTATTTT. Amino acid sequence: CASSQEGTNTGTDTQYF.

V gene TRBV12-3 or TRBV12-4 combines with J gene TRBJ2-1; 8 bases line up with TRBD2. Trimming cost V 6 bases and J 16 bases; bases outside gene matches: 20. The CDR3 runs 15 residues. The CDR3 spells CASSENGGGYNERFF. DNA for the CDR3: TGTGCCAGCAGCGAAAACGGGGGGGGCTACAATGAGCGTTTCTTC.

This clonotype was found a few times. This chain links TRBV6-2 or TRBV6-3 with TRBJ2-7; D is perhaps TRBD2 (6 bases). CDR3 length: 12 residues. In germline, CDR1 is MNHEY, CDR2 SVGEGT. V shed 6 bases and J shed 7 bases, with 13 bases lying between them. CDR3 nucleotide sequence: TGTGCCAGCAGCTCGGGGGTACGGGAGCAGTACGTC. This codes for CASSSGVREQYV.

The V call is TRBV4-1, the J call TRBJ1-4, with D perhaps matching TRBD1 (5 bases). Germline loops: CDR1 MGHRA, CDR2 YSYEKL. V was shortened by 5 bases and J by 8 bases, with 15 bases between the two germline ends. This CDR3 comprises 14 residues. CDR3 sequence: CASSRGPGGEKLFF. CDR3 DNA: TGCGCCAGCAGCAGGGGACCCGGAGGGGAAAAACTGTTTTTT.

This clonotype was seen only a few times. J is TRBJ1-6 and V is TRBV3-1; D call uncertain. The V gene lost 0 bases and the J gene lost 7 bases, with 7 bases spanning the gap. The CDR3 length is 14 residues. Germline V gives CDR1 LGHDT, CDR2 YNNKEL (reference sequence). The CDR3 DNA sequence: TGTGCCAGCAGCCAAGAAGGCAGGAATTCACCCCTCCACTTT. Amino acids: CASSQEGRNSPLHF.

This clonotype was counted many times. V and J are TRBV6-1 and TRBJ2-3; D call uncertain. Germline CDR1 reads MNHNS; CDR2 reads SASEGT. Trimming cost V 3 bases and J 2 bases, with 12 bases left between them. This CDR3 is built from 15 residues. CDR3 residues: CASSDGQAHTDTQYF. The DNA for the CDR3 is TGTGCCAGCAGTGACGGGCAGGCCCACACAGATACGCAGTATTTT.

This clonotype was counted only a few times. V is TRBV4-1 and J is TRBJ1-2; no firm D call. V was clipped by 3 bases and J by 0 bases, with 11 bases between them. Germline lookup yields CDR1 MGHRA and CDR2 YSYEKL. The CDR3 has 15 amino acids. Written as DNA, the CDR3 is TGCGCCAGCAGCCACCGACGTGCAACTAACTATGGCTACACCTTC. This sequence encodes CASSHRRATNYGYTF.

This clonotype was seen a handful of times. The gene calls are TRBV12-3 or TRBV12-4 and TRBJ1-2; 8 positions agree with TRBD1. The CDR3 consists of 14 residues. V lost 11 bases, J lost 6 bases, and 14 bases stayed unmatched. CDR3 nucleotide sequence: TGTGCCTCCAGTTTCAGGACAGGGAGTCATGGCTACACCTTC. It translates to CASSFRTGSHGYTF.

This chain joins TRBV12-3 or TRBV12-4 and TRBJ1-5; 9 bases line up with TRBD1. This CDR3 has 17 amino acids. Germline trimming cut 1 base from V and 3 bases from J; bases unmatched to any gene: 7. Here the CDR3 DNA reads TGTGCCAGCAGTTTAGGGCCGGGACAGGGTTACAATCAGCCCCAGCATTTT. The encoded protein is CASSLGPGQGYNQPQHF.

V gene TRBV29-1 combines with J gene TRBJ1-1, with D possibly TRBD1 on 6 matching bases. The V gene lost 1 base and the J gene lost 4 bases, with 13 bases spanning the gap. The CDR3 loop spans 14 amino acids. Germline CDR1 SQVTM, CDR2 ANQGSEA. CDR3 loop: CSVEGQGYVTEAFF. For the CDR3, the DNA is TGCAGCGTTGAAGGGCAGGGGTATGTCACTGAAGCTTTCTTT. The whole variable domain, remainder taken from reference TRBV29-1 and TRBJ1-1, is SAVISQKPSRDICQRGTSLTIQCQVDSQVTMMFWYRQQPGQSLTLIATANQGSEATYESGFVIDKFPISRPNLTFSTLTVSNMSPEDSSIYLCSVEGQGYVTEAFFGQGTRLTVV.

The chain combines TRBV7-2 with TRBJ2-7; D is ambiguous. Germline V lookup: CDR1 SGHTA, CDR2 FQGNSA. This CDR3 spans 13 amino acids. Deletions cut 3 bases from V and 3 bases from J, with 9 bases between. The CDR3 nucleotides are TGTGCCAGCAGCTTCCTAGGATACTACGAGCAGTACTTC. Its translation is CASSFLGYYEQYF.